The source of this T cell receptor (beta chain) is a study of blood T cell repertoires in COVID-19. For the study at large: Some COVID-19 samples were acute and others convalescent; all came from the United States, Italy and Spain.

Some clones are missing from TCRdb's copy, which holds only in-frame ones; the method was immunoSEQ multiplex PCR. Of 150,000 or so clones listed, 85% were seen once; the top ten hold over 3%. Trimming removed 2 bases at V and 7 bases at J, with 15 bases between. CDR1 and CDR2 (germline): SGHTA, FQGTGA. This CDR3 spans 15 amino acids. The origin of this receptor is a human donor with acute or convalescent COVID-19. The donor label of this sample is uncertain. The rearrangement links TRBV7-3 to TRBJ2-1, with D perhaps matching TRBD1 (5 bases). Sequencing was done on a sample of peripheral blood. CDR3 sequence: CASSLQGFKGNEQFF. CDR3 DNA sequence: TGTGCCAGCAGCTTACAGGGATTCAAGGGAAATGAGCAGTTCTTC.